These 26 T cell receptor beta chains were all obtained from the same sample, sequenced in a study of human CD8 memory T cell subsets. The TPEX subset meant dysfunctional early memory CD8+ cells, CCR7+ PD-1+ TIGIT+. UMI-labeled 5' RACE yielded the TCR beta libraries. Reprocessing the 5' RACE reads, TCRdb reports a single entry for every CDR3 protein and omits DNA. The table for this sample gives 9,500 to 13,000 distinct CDR3 sequences. Input material: CD8+ T cells from PBMCs. Receptors were obtained from a human donor in good health.

The chain couples TRBV7-9 to TRBJ2-7; the TCRdb call, TRBD1, lacks DNA for checking. This CDR3 comprises 14 residues. CDR1 and CDR2 (germline): SEHNR, FQNEAQ (reference sequence). CDR3 sequence: CASSHPGQGKEQYF.

This sequence joins TRBV19 and TRBJ2-1; TCRdb calls TRBD2, which cannot be checked without DNA. The germline CDR1 and CDR2 sequences are LNHDA and SQIVND (reference sequence). The CDR3 length is 14 residues. CDR3 amino acids: CASSMGGGSNEQFF.

The V and J genes are TRBV10-1 and TRBJ1-2. There are 12 residues in the CDR3. From germline, CDR1 is WNHNN and CDR2 SYGVQD (reference sequence). CDR3 protein: CASSEFGMAITF.

Its frequency marks this clonotype as medium-sized. This chain joins TRBV3-1 and TRBJ2-7; the TCRdb call, TRBD2, lacks DNA for checking. CDR1 is LGHDT and CDR2 is YNNKEL in the germline V gene (reference sequence). The CDR3 has 15 residues. CDR3 sequence reads: CASSQGALPNYEQYF.

This chain connects TRBV29-1 to TRBJ1-2. The CDR3 loop spans 12 amino acids. Germline CDR1 is SQVTM and CDR2 is ANQGSEA. The CDR3 loop reads CSVLDKNYGYTF.

The gene calls are TRBV19 and TRBJ1-5; TCRdb reports TRBD1, a call that lacks DNA to check it against. The CDR3 covers 14 residues. The germline CDR1 and CDR2 sequences are LNHDA and SQIVND (reference sequence). CDR3 region: CATQPGGGNQPQHF.

This clonotype counts as medium-sized by frequency. J is TRBJ2-7 and V is TRBV20-1; as DNA is missing, the TRBD2 call by TCRdb cannot be tested. The CDR3 loop spans 13 amino acids. Germline values: CDR1 DFQATT, CDR2 SNEGSKA (reference sequence). The CDR3 is CSATSDDAYEQYF.

The rearrangement links TRBV19 to TRBJ1-1; TCRdb gives TRBD1 as the D gene, but with no DNA this cannot be confirmed. Germline V CDR1 and CDR2: LNHDA, SQIVND (reference sequence). This CDR3 is 15 amino acids long. This CDR3 is CASTLYGGVDTEAFF.

V usage is TRBV6-5 and J usage is TRBJ1-1. CDR3 size: 14 residues. Germline lookup yields CDR1 MNHEY and CDR2 SVGAGI. The CDR3 sequence is CASSYSNRNTEAFF.

The chain combines TRBV24-1 with TRBJ2-2; TCRdb gives TRBD1 as the D gene, but with no DNA this cannot be confirmed. From germline, CDR1 is KGHDR and CDR2 SFDVKD. The CDR3 is 11 residues long. CDR3 loop: CATRGGGELFF.

The V and J genes are TRBV5-1 and TRBJ1-2. This CDR3 is 15 amino acids long. Germline V CDR1 and CDR2: SGHRS, YFSETQ. The CDR3 is CASSLSRGGTNGYTF.

The chain recombines TRBV9 with TRBJ2-2; without DNA, the TCRdb call of TRBD1 cannot be checked. CDR1 is SGDLS, CDR2 YYNGEE, per germline. This CDR3 contains 15 residues. This chain's CDR3 is CASSSEGANTGELFF.

This chain uses TRBV20-1 with TRBJ2-2; checking the TCRdb D call of TRBD1 is not possible without DNA. This CDR3 contains 17 residues. Germline V lookup: CDR1 DFQATT, CDR2 SNEGSKA (reference sequence). The CDR3 protein is CSARDAGQGEATGELFF.

This chain uses TRBV27 with TRBJ2-2; TCRdb returns TRBD1, unconfirmable since there is no DNA. The CDR3 sequence is 14 residues long. Germline loops: CDR1 MNHEY, CDR2 SMNVEV (reference sequence). The CDR3 protein is CASTQGARTGELFF.

The chain couples TRBV7-2 to TRBJ2-5; no DNA is available, so the TRBD1 call from TCRdb remains unchecked. Germline CDR1 is SGHTA and CDR2 is FQGNSA. CDR3 length equals 13 residues. The CDR3 region is CASSGDRGETQYF.

The chain couples TRBV5-4 to TRBJ1-2. The CDR3 extends over 13 amino acids. CDR1 and CDR2 from the germline V gene are SGHNT and YYREEE (reference sequence). CDR3 amino acids: CASSLSPSGGYTF.

This chain uses TRBV6-5 with TRBJ2-7; TCRdb designates TRBD1, a call that cannot be tested without DNA. CDR1 is MNHEY, CDR2 SVGAGI, per germline. The CDR3 spans 14 residues. The CDR3 spells CASSPGQGHYEQYF.

CDR3: CASRSYGELFF. The chain couples TRBV19 to TRBJ2-2. The germline V gene encodes CDR1 LNHDA and CDR2 SQIVND (reference sequence). The CDR3 totals 11 residues.

The chain carries TRBV24-1 and TRBJ2-2; TCRdb indicates TRBD2, and absent DNA this call remains unverified. Germline CDR1 and CDR2: KGHDR and SFDVKD. The CDR3 has 15 residues. This CDR3 reads CATSDWALNTGELFF.

The chain employs TRBV7-9 and TRBJ2-7. Germline CDR1 and CDR2: SEHNR and FQNEAQ (reference sequence). This CDR3 is built from 12 residues. CDR3 region: CASSRDNYEQYF.

The rearrangement joins TRBV7-8 to TRBJ1-1. CDR1 and CDR2 (germline): SGHVS, FQNEAQ. The CDR3 totals 12 residues. The CDR3: CAVRAGTDEAFF.

The chain joins TRBV10-3 to TRBJ1-1. Germline CDR1 ENHRY, CDR2 SYGVKD. The CDR3 has 13 residues. This CDR3 is CASHGEVNTEAFF.

CDR3 loop: CASSLRRANEKLFF. The V and J genes are TRBV5-5 and TRBJ1-4. Germline lookup yields CDR1 SGHKS and CDR2 YYEKEE (reference sequence). CDR3 size: 14 residues.

This rearrangement joins TRBV20-1 to TRBJ2-1; TCRdb indicates TRBD1, and absent DNA this call remains unverified. CDR1 is DFQATT, CDR2 SNEGSKA, per germline (reference sequence). The CDR3 is 15 amino acids. The CDR3 here is CSATPGTGVHGEQFF.

The chain couples TRBV11-2 to TRBJ2-7. Germline V lookup: CDR1 SGHAT, CDR2 FQNNGV. This CDR3 contains 12 residues. The chain's CDR3 is CASSLSIYEQYF.

This rearrangement joins TRBV10-3 to TRBJ2-1; as DNA is missing, the TRBD1 call by TCRdb cannot be tested. CDR1 ENHRY and CDR2 SYGVKD come from the germline V gene. The CDR3 totals 16 residues. The CDR3 region is CAISELVRGSDNEQFF.